This is a list of T cell receptor beta chains from one sample in a study of early T cells in non-severe SARS-CoV-2 infection. TCRdb itself ran the 5' RACE reads through MiXCR, one entry per CDR3 protein. The table has 56,000 or so distinct CDR3 sequences, less than 9.5% seen once; the top ten hold 4% to 5.5%. The sample was whole blood. The receptors here all came from an adult who was a healthcare worker with PCR-confirmed SARS-CoV-2 infection or an uninfected control (not recorded which). Each CDR3 is given without its conserved first and last residue. The D gene is left open where the match is weak.

v_call	d_call	j_call	cdr3_aa
TRBV7-9	.	TRBJ2-1	ASSLVVASSYNEQF
TRBV7-8	.	TRBJ2-3	ASSLVRDTQY
TRBV11-2	.	TRBJ2-7	ASSLALVAYEQY
TRBV23-1	TRBD2	TRBJ2-1	ARARTSGSCYNEQF
TRBV20-1	TRBD2	TRBJ2-3	SASGAELAGSSTDTQY
TRBV20-1	.	TRBJ2-1	SAPPSSYNEQF
TRBV20-1	.	TRBJ2-4	SARDTVVLAKNIQY
TRBV27	TRBD1	TRBJ1-5	ASRRTGVDNQPQH
TRBV18	TRBD1	TRBJ2-3	ASSPFGTELTDTQY
TRBV7-9	.	TRBJ2-7	ASSSARLGGLFSYEQY
TRBV11-3	TRBD2	TRBJ2-1	ASSLGSGRALYNEQF
TRBV6-5	.	TRBJ2-3	ASSRDFTDTQY
TRBV11-2	.	TRBJ2-3	ASSLGPGLTTDTQY
TRBV12-3/TRBV12-4	.	TRBJ2-6	ASRRLSSGANVLT
TRBV7-9	TRBD2	TRBJ2-1	ASGRGRLAGDHEQF
TRBV27	.	TRBJ2-4	ASSLKGRLAKNIQY
TRBV6-5	.	TRBJ1-3	ASSYAAFGNTIY
TRBV20-1	.	TRBJ1-4	CARDYEKLF
TRBV15	.	TRBJ2-5	ATSRVGRSQETQY
TRBV5-6	.	TRBJ1-1	ASSLGDAGTSNTEAF
TRBV7-9	TRBD2	TRBJ2-6	AGIGTSGPLSGANVLT
TRBV12-5	.	TRBJ1-5	ASGLTMGEGNQPQH
TRBV20-1	TRBD1	TRBJ2-1	SARVWGQGANEQF
TRBV20-1	TRBD2	TRBJ2-7	SARDGLAGRDEQY
TRBV28	.	TRBJ2-3	AYGGGDRDTQY
TRBV20-1	.	TRBJ1-1	SARSVGSPEAF
TRBV24-1	TRBD2	TRBJ2-1	ATSDSTSGSHNEQF
TRBV28	.	TRBJ2-7	ASSSTGSSYEQY
TRBV2	TRBD1	TRBJ2-4	ASLDRARPNIQY
TRBV6-6	.	TRBJ2-2	ASSYHTTRGPVNTGELF
TRBV11-2	.	TRBJ2-3	ASSLDKADTQY
TRBV20-1	.	TRBJ2-3	SALGLGKTDTQY
TRBV7-6	.	TRBJ2-4	ASTRTGFFRAKNIQY
TRBV3-1	TRBD1	TRBJ1-2	ASSQGTGSNYGYT
TRBV7-7	TRBD2	TRBJ2-3	ASSSLAGESADTQY
TRBV7-8	.	TRBJ2-1	ASSLSRGGNEQF
TRBV5-1	.	TRBJ2-5	ASSKGGTQLQETQY
TRBV7-9	TRBD2	TRBJ2-3	ASSLRLAGTDTQY
TRBV7-7	.	TRBJ2-1	ASSLALVGGPNEQF
TRBV2	.	TRBJ2-3	ASSDILTNTDTQY
TRBV12-3/TRBV12-4	TRBD2	TRBJ2-2	ASSLSGGATGELF
TRBV18	TRBD2	TRBJ2-3	ASSPTASGITDTQY
TRBV4-1	TRBD1	TRBJ2-7	ASSQPGQSYEQY
TRBV6-1	.	TRBJ2-1	ASSDYWTPGDEQF
TRBV13	.	TRBJ1-1	ASSLAPGSIEAF
TRBV15	.	TRBJ1-6	ATSISSQGSPLH
TRBV12-3/TRBV12-4	.	TRBJ2-6	ASTRTGANVLT
TRBV3-1	.	TRBJ2-2	ASSQGWDTGELF
TRBV2	TRBD1	TRBJ2-3	ASILDRGRGTDTQY
TRBV20-1	TRBD1	TRBJ1-2	SARGDRLRPYGYT
TRBV10-1	TRBD1	TRBJ1-1	ASSGTAEREAF
TRBV29-1	TRBD1	TRBJ2-1	SAPGQGNSNEQF
TRBV7-8	TRBD1	TRBJ2-1	ASSLAPWDRAINEQF
TRBV20-1	.	TRBJ2-1	SASQQATYNEQF